The sequence of this TCR beta chain was determined in a study (dated by TCRdb to about 2015). The study in broad terms: The study tested whether tumor-infiltrating Tregs in breast cancer are recruited from blood Tregs or converted in situ from other CD4+ T cell subsets. What the work shows at the level of the full study, not this receptor alone: In terms of TCR gene usage, tumor memory CD4+ T cells clustered together with blood and lymph node memory CD4+ cells, as well as with lymph node naive CD4+ cells. The TCR alpha and beta sequences of tumor-infiltrating Tregs showed the greatest overlap with tumor naive CD4+ T cells, followed by blood naive CD4+ T cells. Rather than covering whole repertoires, validation in the larger cohort was restricted to a single TCR beta V-J rearrangement.

Full-length TCR variable regions were amplified by 5' RACE PCR with constant-region reverse primers, and semi-nested PCR with Nested Universal Primer A was subsequently performed. Using the ReliaPrep RNA Cell Miniprep System, total RNA was extracted, and the SMARTer RACE 5'/3' Kit was then used to reverse transcribe the RNA into 5'RACE-ready cDNA. Multiplex adaptors were used to barcode the full-length TCR alpha and beta libraries, which were then sequenced on an Illumina MiSeq. In the source study's methods: For each of nine subset-tissue groups, sequencing data from the five patients were pooled, and the groups were then compared using unsupervised clustering of TCR gene usage. Repertoire similarity was calculated with the Morisita-Horn index, weighting shared sequences by their contribution to each repertoire. TCRdb's own reprocessing of the public reads used fastp at Q25 and MiXCR and kept productive beta chains. Entries are consolidated by CDR3 protein sequence, retaining the most common genes and DNA. It is TCRdb's table, rather than the study itself, that gives the V and J calls and clone size. The sample yields tens of thousands of distinct CDR3 sequences; 25% to 35% were counted once. The ten largest clones represent 2% to 2.5% of the sample.

Taken from cysteine to phenylalanine, the CDR3 has 15 residues. Only the CDR3 region is kept as DNA, spanning 45 bases read in frame from base 1. From the germline V gene, CDR1 is LGHNA and CDR2 is YNFKEQ. Trimming takes 1 base from V and 0 bases from J, and the germline ends sit 9 bases apart. A word on this clonotype: Its antigen remains unidentified. Base qualities are not provided; no much larger clone lies one nucleotide away.

The Miltenyi Naive CD4+ T Cell Isolation kit was used to purify naive CD4+ T cells, and CD25 microbeads were used to remove Tregs. Tregs, naive and memory CD4+ T cells from tumor, blood and ipsilateral draining lymph nodes of 5 or 6 breast cancer patients underwent full-length TCR alpha and beta sequencing. Ficoll density gradient centrifugation was used to isolate mononuclear cells from either lymph nodes or roughly 46 ml of peripheral blood. A purity exceeding 90% was confirmed by FACS for the sorted cell populations. The clonotype originates from a female donor with breast cancer. The chain couples TRBV4-2 to TRBJ1-1; the D gene identity is not certain. Input material: naive CD4+ T cells sorted from blood. This specimen's cell subset or site label, per the study, means: naive CD4+ T cells, CD4+CD45RA+CD25-. CDR3 reads: CASSQGPSMNTEAFF. In nucleotides, the sequence is TGTGCCAGCAGCCAAGGGCCGTCTATGAACACTGAAGCTTTCTTT.